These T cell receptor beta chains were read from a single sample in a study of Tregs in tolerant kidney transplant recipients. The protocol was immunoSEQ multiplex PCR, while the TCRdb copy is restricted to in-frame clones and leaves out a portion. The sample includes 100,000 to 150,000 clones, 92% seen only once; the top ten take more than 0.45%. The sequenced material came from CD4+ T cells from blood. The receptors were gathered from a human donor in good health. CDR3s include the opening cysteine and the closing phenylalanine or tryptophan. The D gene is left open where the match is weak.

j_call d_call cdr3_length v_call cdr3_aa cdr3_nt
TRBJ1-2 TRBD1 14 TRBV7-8 CASSFDGQGYGYTF TGTGCCAGCAGCTTCGATGGACAGGGCTATGGCTACACCTTC
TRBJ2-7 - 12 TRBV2 CASKRDLGEQYF TGTGCCAGCAAACGGGACCTTGGGGAGCAGTACTTC
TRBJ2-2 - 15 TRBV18 CASSPRAANTGELFF TGTGCCAGCTCACCACGGGCAGCGAACACCGGGGAGCTGTTTTTT
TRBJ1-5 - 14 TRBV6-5 CASSYAQGNQPQHF TGTGCCAGCAGTTACGCGCAGGGGAATCAGCCCCAGCATTTT
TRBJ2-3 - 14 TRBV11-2 CASSLSPFRDTQYF TGTGCCAGCAGCCTATCCCCCTTTCGGGATACGCAGTATTTT
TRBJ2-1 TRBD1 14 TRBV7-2 CASSPADRVSEQFF TGTGCCAGCAGCCCAGCGGACAGGGTCAGTGAGCAGTTCTTC
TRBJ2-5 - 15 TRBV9 CASSISPGSQETQYF TGTGCCAGCAGCATAAGCCCAGGGTCGCAAGAGACCCAGTACTTC
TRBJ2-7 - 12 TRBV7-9 CASNRASNEQYF TGTGCCAGCAACAGGGCAAGCAACGAGCAGTACTTC
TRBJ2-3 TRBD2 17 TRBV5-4 CASTPGGSGRGTDTQYF TGTGCCAGCACCCCGGGGGGTAGCGGGAGGGGCACAGATACGCAGTATTTT
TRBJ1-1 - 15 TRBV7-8 CASSPTAHRNTEAFF TGTGCCAGCAGCCCCACGGCCCATCGGAACACTGAAGCTTTCTTT
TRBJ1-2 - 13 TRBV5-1 CASSGIRGFGYTF TGCGCCAGCAGCGGTATCCGGGGGTTCGGCTACACCTTC
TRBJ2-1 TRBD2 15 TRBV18 CASSAGLAGVIEQFF TGTGCCAGCTCAGCGGGACTAGCGGGAGTTATTGAGCAGTTCTTC
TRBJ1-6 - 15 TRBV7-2 CASSLWGSYNSPLHF TGTGCCAGCAGCTTATGGGGCTCCTATAATTCACCCCTCCACTTT
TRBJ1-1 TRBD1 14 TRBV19 CASLPGQGVTEAFF TGTGCCAGTCTGCCTGGACAGGGTGTGACTGAAGCTTTCTTT
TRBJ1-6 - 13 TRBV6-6 CASRLDSNSPLHF TGTGCCAGCAGGCTGGACTCTAATTCACCCCTCCACTTT
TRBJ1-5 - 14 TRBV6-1 CASSEATGRQPQHF TGTGCCAGCAGTGAAGCCACAGGGAGACAGCCCCAGCATTTT
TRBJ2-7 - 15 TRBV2 CASSEAPGQHYEQYF TGTGCCAGCAGTGAAGCACCTGGGCAGCACTACGAGCAGTACTTC
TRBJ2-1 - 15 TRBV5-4 CASSPFLRSDNEQFF TGTGCCAGCAGCCCTTTTTTGCGGTCGGACAATGAGCAGTTCTTC
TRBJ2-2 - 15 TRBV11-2 CASSPRGVDTGELFF TGTGCCAGCAGCCCAAGGGGGGTGGACACCGGGGAGCTGTTTTTT
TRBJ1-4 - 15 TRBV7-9 CASSLGGAGNEKLFF TGTGCCAGCAGCTTAGGCGGGGCGGGGAATGAAAAACTGTTTTTT
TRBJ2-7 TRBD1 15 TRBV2 CASSQYQGATYEQYF TGTGCCAGCAGTCAGTACCAGGGGGCGACCTACGAGCAGTACTTC
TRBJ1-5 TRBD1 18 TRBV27 CASSPNPWTGYSNQPQHF TGTGCCAGCAGCCCAAATCCATGGACAGGCTATAGCAATCAGCCCCAGCATTTT